Listed below are T cell receptor beta chains from one sample, sequenced in a study of shared clonotypes between healthy human individuals. Sequencing used immunoSEQ multiplex PCR; TCRdb keeps in-frame clones, though not all of them. Of 2 million to 2.5 million clones listed, approximately 95% are singletons. The material sequenced was naive CD4+ T cells sorted from blood. These receptor sequences come from a man aged 18 to 30 in good health. Each CDR3 is given with its conserved first and last residue. The D gene is left open where the match is weak. Clone sizes are given selectively: once, few, many, or a class where the clone is expanded.

d_call,j_call,v_call,clone_size,cdr3_nt,cdr3_aa
-,TRBJ2-5,TRBV29-1,-,TGCAGCGTGGGGATACAAGAGACCCAGTACTTC,CSVGIQETQYF
TRBD2,TRBJ2-5,TRBV5-8,-,TGTGCCAGCAGCTCGAGCGGGGGGGCACATTTAGAGACCCAGTACTTC,CASSSSGGAHLETQYF
-,TRBJ1-2,TRBV2,-,TGTGCCAGCAACCAGGACGGAAACTATGGCTACACCTTC,CASNQDGNYGYTF
-,TRBJ2-7,TRBV7-2,-,TGTGCCAGCAGCTACGGGACCCGGCTCGAGCAGTACTTC,CASSYGTRLEQYF
-,TRBJ1-5,TRBV28,-,TGTGCTTGGGGGGACCACCCACCCTCTAGCAATCAGCCCCAGCATTTT,CAWGDHPPSSNQPQHF
TRBD2,TRBJ2-7,TRBV2,-,TGTGCCAGCAGTCCCTTAGCGGGCTCGACCTACGAGCAGTACTTC,CASSPLAGSTYEQYF
TRBD1,TRBJ1-6,TRBV5-6,-,TGTGCCAGCAGCCCGGGACAGGGGATGCCTAATTCACCCCTCCACTTT,CASSPGQGMPNSPLHF
-,TRBJ2-4,TRBV7-9,once,TGTGCCAGCAGCTTAGGAGGCTTAGCCAAAAACATTCAGTACTTC,CASSLGGLAKNIQYF
TRBD1,TRBJ2-3,TRBV5-4,-,TGTGCCAGCGGGACAGGGGGTTCCACAGATACGCAGTATTTT,CASGTGGSTDTQYF
TRBD1,TRBJ2-1,TRBV15,-,TGTGCCACCAGCAGAGATTCCGGGACAGCCAATGAGCAGTTCTTC,CATSRDSGTANEQFF
TRBD1,TRBJ1-6,TRBV6-5,-,TGTGCCAGCCATCCCGGGACAGCGGGATCACCCCTCCACTTT,CASHPGTAGSPLHF
-,TRBJ1-4,TRBV7-6,-,TGTGCCAGCAGCTTCGTAAGGGAAAAACTGTTTTTT,CASSFVREKLFF
-,TRBJ1-2,TRBV10-2,-,TGCGCCAGCAGTGACATCGCCTCTAACTATGGCTACACCTTC,CASSDIASNYGYTF
TRBD2,TRBJ2-3,TRBV4-1,once,TGCGCCAGCAGCCAAGCCCCTGCGGGAGCGGGGGGGCTTTTAGGCACAGATACGCAGTATTTT,CASSQAPAGAGGLLGTDTQYF
-,TRBJ2-2,TRBV7-9,-,TGTGCCAGCAGCTTGGGAGCGAACACCGGGGAGCTGTTTTTT,CASSLGANTGELFF
TRBD1,TRBJ1-3,TRBV6-6,-,TGTGCCAGCAGTTCCGCCCAGGGGGGCTCTGGAAACACCATATATTTT,CASSSAQGGSGNTIYF
-,TRBJ2-5,TRBV7-8,-,TGTGCCAGCAGCGGAACCCGGGGCGCTTCTCGCCAAGAGACCCAGTACTTC,CASSGTRGASRQETQYF
TRBD1,TRBJ2-2,TRBV5-1,-,TGCGCCAGCAGCCCGGGACAGGGTTCCACCGGGGAGCTGTTTTTT,CASSPGQGSTGELFF
-,TRBJ1-2,TRBV9,-,TGTGCCAGCAGCTTCGGCGGACACTATGGCTACACCTTC,CASSFGGHYGYTF
-,TRBJ2-3,TRBV27,-,TGTGCCAGCAGACGTGAGGGATCTTGGGATACGCAGTATTTT,CASRREGSWDTQYF
-,TRBJ2-7,TRBV12-5,-,TGTGCTAGTGGTGGTCAGGGGGGACAGTACTTC,CASGGQGGQYF
-,TRBJ2-7,TRBV7-2,-,TGTGCCAGCAGCTTAGCTGCGCAGCTGGGCGAGCAGTACTTC,CASSLAAQLGEQYF
-,TRBJ1-5,TRBV4-1,-,TGCGCCAGCAGCCAAGAGGTTGGAGTTAGCAATCAGCCCCAGCATTTT,CASSQEVGVSNQPQHF
TRBD2,TRBJ2-5,TRBV9,-,TGTGCCAGCAGCGTAGAGCCTAGCGGGGCCCAAGCCCAGTACTTC,CASSVEPSGAQAQYF
-,TRBJ2-7,TRBV5-1,-,TGCGCCAGCAGCTTGGCGACTGTCTACGAGCAGTACTTC,CASSLATVYEQYF
TRBD1,TRBJ1-6,TRBV6-1,-,TGTGCCACGGACGCCAGGGGACAGGTCAATTCACCCCTCCACTTT,CATDARGQVNSPLHF
-,TRBJ1-3,TRBV28,-,TGTGCCAGCAGTTTATTCGGGGGCGTTGACACCATATATTTT,CASSLFGGVDTIYF
TRBD1,TRBJ1-1,TRBV9,-,TGTGCCAGCGGCCACCGGGACAGGGGGTTTCTGAACACTGAAGCTTTCTTT,CASGHRDRGFLNTEAFF
TRBD1,TRBJ1-5,TRBV4-3,-,TGCGCCAGCAGCCGCGGACAGGGAGACAATCAGCCCCAGCATTTT,CASSRGQGDNQPQHF
-,TRBJ1-4,TRBV18,-,TGTGCCAGCTCCCCTGGTCTGGGTGAAAAACTGTTTTTT,CASSPGLGEKLFF
-,TRBJ2-4,TRBV18,-,TGTGCCAGCTCACCCTTGACAGGAAACATTCAGTACTTC,CASSPLTGNIQYF
-,TRBJ1-2,TRBV30,-,TGTGCCTCCGGTGGAGGGGAAGACTATGGCTACACCTTC,CASGGGEDYGYTF
-,TRBJ1-3,TRBV18,-,TGTGCCACCGGACAGTCCATCTCTGGAAACACCATATATTTT,CATGQSISGNTIYF
-,TRBJ2-3,TRBV2,-,TGTGCCAGCAGTGGAGGGGAGGTGAATACGCAGTATTTT,CASSGGEVNTQYF
-,TRBJ2-3,TRBV18,-,TGTGCCAGCTCACGGGACCGAGATACGCAGTATTTT,CASSRDRDTQYF
TRBD1,TRBJ1-6,TRBV6-6,-,TGTGCCAGCAGCGGGCTACAGGGGAGAAATTCACCCCTCCACTTT,CASSGLQGRNSPLHF
-,TRBJ2-4,TRBV2,-,TGTGCCAGCAGTGAGAACCAAAACATTCAGTACTTC,CASSENQNIQYF
-,TRBJ1-5,TRBV19,-,TGTGCCAGTAGTAACAGGGAGGGTGGACAGCCCCAGCATTTT,CASSNREGGQPQHF
TRBD1,TRBJ1-6,TRBV11-3,-,TGTGCCAGCAGCTTAGGGGATATGCAGGGGGCCACGGGAAATTCACCCCTCCACTTT,CASSLGDMQGATGNSPLHF
-,TRBJ1-2,TRBV30,-,TGTGCCTGGAGTGGGGGGTATGGCTACACCTTC,CAWSGGYGYTF
-,TRBJ1-6,TRBV30,-,TGTGCCTGGAGGCAGGGGTCCCCCTATAATTCACCCCTCCACTTT,CAWRQGSPYNSPLHF
-,TRBJ1-2,TRBV29-1,-,TGCAGCGCCCCGGGGCAGTCGGCGGGCTACACCTTC,CSAPGQSAGYTF
-,TRBJ2-7,TRBV4-2,-,TGTGCCAGCAGCCAACTCCCGGCGGCTAGTGCCTACGAGCAGTACTTC,CASSQLPAASAYEQYF
-,TRBJ1-1,TRBV30,few,TGTGCCTGGACAGATACGAACACTGAAGCTTTCTTT,CAWTDTNTEAFF
-,TRBJ2-5,TRBV5-1,-,TGCGCCAGCAGCTTCGGGGGTAAAGAGACCCAGTACTTC,CASSFGGKETQYF
-,TRBJ2-1,TRBV18,-,TGTGCCAGCTCACCACCGAACGACCCCTACAATGAGCAGTTCTTC,CASSPPNDPYNEQFF
-,TRBJ2-3,TRBV18,-,TGTGCCAGCTCACCCATTAGCACAGATACGCAGTATTTT,CASSPISTDTQYF
-,TRBJ1-1,TRBV6-6,-,TGTGCCAGCACCCTCAAACAGGGTACGAACACTGAAGCTTTCTTT,CASTLKQGTNTEAFF
TRBD1,TRBJ2-7,TRBV2,-,TGTGCCAGCAGTTCCTGGACAGGAGCAACCTACGAGCAGTACTTC,CASSSWTGATYEQYF
-,TRBJ2-2,TRBV18,-,TGTGCCAGCTCACCTGGGTTTGCTAACACCGGGGAGCTGTTTTTT,CASSPGFANTGELFF
-,TRBJ2-7,TRBV7-8,once,TGTGCCAGCAGCTCGGCGACTAGAGGGCCCCAGTACTTC,CASSSATRGPQYF
-,TRBJ1-1,TRBV6-5,-,TGTGCCAGCAGTTACTCGAGACTCATGAACACTGAAGCTTTCTTT,CASSYSRLMNTEAFF
-,TRBJ1-5,TRBV6-1,-,TGTGCCAGCAGTGAAGGAATGTCTAGCAATCAGCCCCAGCATTTT,CASSEGMSSNQPQHF
TRBD2,TRBJ2-1,TRBV11-2,-,TGTGCCAGCAGCTTAGATGTCGCTAGCGGGGATCGGTCCTACAATGAGCAGTTCTTC,CASSLDVASGDRSYNEQFF
TRBD2,TRBJ2-1,TRBV4-1,-,TGCGCCAGCAGCCGGAGTGAGACTAGCGGGAGTTACAATGAGCAGTTCTTC,CASSRSETSGSYNEQFF
-,TRBJ1-6,TRBV7-6,-,TGTGCCAGCAGCTTAGCGCGGCAAGGGAATTCACCCCTCCACTTT,CASSLARQGNSPLHF
TRBD1,TRBJ1-5,TRBV30,-,TGTGCCTGGAGTTCCTGGGACAGCCGATATCAGCCCCAGCATTTT,CAWSSWDSRYQPQHF